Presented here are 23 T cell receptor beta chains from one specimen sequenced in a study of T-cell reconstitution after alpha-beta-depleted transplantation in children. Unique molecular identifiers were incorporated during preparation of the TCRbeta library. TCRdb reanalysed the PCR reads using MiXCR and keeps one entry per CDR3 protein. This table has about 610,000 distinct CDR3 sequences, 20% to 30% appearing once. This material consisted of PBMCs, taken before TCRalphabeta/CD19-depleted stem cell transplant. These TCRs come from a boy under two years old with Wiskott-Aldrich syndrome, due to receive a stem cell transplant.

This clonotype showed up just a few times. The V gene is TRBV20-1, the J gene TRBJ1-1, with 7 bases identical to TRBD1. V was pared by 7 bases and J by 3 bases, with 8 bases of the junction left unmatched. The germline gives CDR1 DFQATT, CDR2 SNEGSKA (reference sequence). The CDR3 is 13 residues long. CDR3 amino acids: CSGSRGLDTEAFF. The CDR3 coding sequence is TGCAGTGGATCGAGGGGGCTTGACACTGAAGCTTTCTTT.

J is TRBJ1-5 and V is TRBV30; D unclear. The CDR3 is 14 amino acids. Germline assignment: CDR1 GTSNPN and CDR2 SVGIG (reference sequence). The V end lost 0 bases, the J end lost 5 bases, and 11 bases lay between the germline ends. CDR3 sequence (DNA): TGTGCCTGGAGTGTACGCGAGTCTTATCAGCCCCAGCATTTT. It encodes CAWSVRESYQPQHF. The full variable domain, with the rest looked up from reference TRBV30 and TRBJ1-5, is SQTIHQWPATLVQPVGSPLSLECTVEGTSNPNLYWYRQAAGRGLQLLFYSVGIGQISSEVPQNLSASRPQDRQFILSSKKLLLSDSGFYLCAWSVRESYQPQHFGDGTRLSIL.

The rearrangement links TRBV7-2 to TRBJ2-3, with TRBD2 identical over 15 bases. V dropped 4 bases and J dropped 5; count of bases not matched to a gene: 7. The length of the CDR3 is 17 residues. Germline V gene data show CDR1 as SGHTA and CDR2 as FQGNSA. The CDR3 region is CASSSGLAGGWEDTQYF. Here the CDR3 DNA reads TGTGCCAGCAGCTCCGGACTAGCGGGAGGGTGGGAAGATACGCAGTATTTT.

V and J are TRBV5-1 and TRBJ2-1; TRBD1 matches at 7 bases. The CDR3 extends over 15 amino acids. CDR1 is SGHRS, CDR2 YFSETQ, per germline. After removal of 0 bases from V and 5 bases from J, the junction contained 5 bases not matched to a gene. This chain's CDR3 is CASSLARDRHNEQFF. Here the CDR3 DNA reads TGCGCCAGCAGCTTGGCCCGGGACAGACACAATGAGCAGTTCTTC.

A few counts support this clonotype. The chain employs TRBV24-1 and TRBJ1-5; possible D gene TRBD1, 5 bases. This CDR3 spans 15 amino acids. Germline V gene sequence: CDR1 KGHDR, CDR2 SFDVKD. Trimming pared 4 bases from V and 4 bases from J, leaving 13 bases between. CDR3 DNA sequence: TGTGCCACCAGTGACCCCGGGGGGGAAAATCAGCCCCAGCATTTT. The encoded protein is CATSDPGGENQPQHF.

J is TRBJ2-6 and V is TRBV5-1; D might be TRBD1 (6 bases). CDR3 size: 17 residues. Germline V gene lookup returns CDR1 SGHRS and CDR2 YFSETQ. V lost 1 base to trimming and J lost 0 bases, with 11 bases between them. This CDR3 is CASSLYRESSGANVLTF. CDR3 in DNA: TGCGCCAGCAGCTTGTACAGGGAGAGCTCTGGGGCCAACGTCCTGACTTTC.

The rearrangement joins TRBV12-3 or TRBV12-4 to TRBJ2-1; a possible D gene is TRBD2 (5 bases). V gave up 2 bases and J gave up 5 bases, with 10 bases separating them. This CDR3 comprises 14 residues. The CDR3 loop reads CASSLRLPHNEQFF. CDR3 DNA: TGTGCCAGCAGTTTACGACTACCACACAATGAGCAGTTCTTC.

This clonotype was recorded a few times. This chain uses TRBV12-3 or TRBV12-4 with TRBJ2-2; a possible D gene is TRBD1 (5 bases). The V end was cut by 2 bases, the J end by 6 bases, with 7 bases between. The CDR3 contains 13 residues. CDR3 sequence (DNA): TGTGCCAGCAGTTTATCCAGGGCCGGGGAGCTGTTTTTT. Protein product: CASSLSRAGELFF.

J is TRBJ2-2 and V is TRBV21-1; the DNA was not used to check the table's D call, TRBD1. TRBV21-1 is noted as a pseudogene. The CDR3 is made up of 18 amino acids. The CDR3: CASSRTGTGGGDTGELFF. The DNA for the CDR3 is TGTGCCAGCAGCAGAACCGGGACAGGGGGCGGTGACACCGGGGAGCTGTTTTTT.

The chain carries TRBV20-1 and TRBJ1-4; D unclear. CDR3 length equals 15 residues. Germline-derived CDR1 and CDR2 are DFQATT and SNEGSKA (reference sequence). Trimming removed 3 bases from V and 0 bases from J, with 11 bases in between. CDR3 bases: TGCAGTGCTAGGGTCGGGGATGCAACTAATGAAAAACTGTTTTTT. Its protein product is CSARVGDATNEKLFF.

CDR3 amino acids: CASSQLSGNFYNEQFF. The CDR3 DNA is TGTGCCAGCAGCCAACTTAGCGGGAACTTCTACAATGAGCAGTTCTTC. The V and J genes are TRBV14 and TRBJ2-1; 8 positions match TRBD2. After removal of 2 bases from V and 3 bases from J, the junction contained 6 bases not matched to a gene. Germline assignment: CDR1 SGHDN and CDR2 FVKESK. The CDR3 contains 16 residues.

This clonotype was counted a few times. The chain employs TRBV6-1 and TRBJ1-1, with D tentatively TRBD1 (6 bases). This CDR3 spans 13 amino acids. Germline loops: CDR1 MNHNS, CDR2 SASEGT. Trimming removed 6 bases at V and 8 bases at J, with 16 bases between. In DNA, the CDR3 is TGTGCCAGCAGGGAGACAGGTGAGGGGGAAGCTTTCTTT. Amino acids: CASRETGEGEAFF.

CDR3 in amino acids: CSARVPAPRSYGYTF. The CDR3 DNA sequence: TGCAGTGCTAGAGTGCCGGCGCCACGGAGCTATGGCTACACCTTC. This chain uses TRBV20-1 with TRBJ1-2; the D is unclear. The germline V and J ends were trimmed by 1 base and 4 bases, with 16 bases remaining between them. The CDR3 sequence is 15 residues long. From germline, CDR1 is DFQATT and CDR2 SNEGSKA (reference sequence).

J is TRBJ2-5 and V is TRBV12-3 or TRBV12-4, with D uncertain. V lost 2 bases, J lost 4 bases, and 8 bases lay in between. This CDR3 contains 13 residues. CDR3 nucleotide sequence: TGTGCCAGCAGTTTACGGGCCACAGAGACCCAGTACTTC. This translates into CASSLRATETQYF.

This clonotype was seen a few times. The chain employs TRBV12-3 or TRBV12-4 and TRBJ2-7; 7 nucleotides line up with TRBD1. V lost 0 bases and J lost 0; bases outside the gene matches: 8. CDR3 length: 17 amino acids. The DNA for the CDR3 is TGTGCCAGCAGTTTAGCGCTTTCAGGGGGTAGCTCCTACGAGCAGTACTTC. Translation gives CASSLALSGGSSYEQYF.

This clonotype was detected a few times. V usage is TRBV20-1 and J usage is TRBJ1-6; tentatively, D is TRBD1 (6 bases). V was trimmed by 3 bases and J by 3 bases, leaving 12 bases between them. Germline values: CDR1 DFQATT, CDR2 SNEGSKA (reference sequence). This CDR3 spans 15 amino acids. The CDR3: CSARVGQHYNSPLHF. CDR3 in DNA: TGCAGTGCTAGGGTTGGACAGCACTATAATTCACCCCTCCACTTT.

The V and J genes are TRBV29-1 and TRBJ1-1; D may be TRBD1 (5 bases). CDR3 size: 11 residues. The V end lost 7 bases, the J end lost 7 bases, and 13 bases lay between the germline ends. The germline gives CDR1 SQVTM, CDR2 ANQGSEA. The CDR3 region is CSGGDGYEAFF. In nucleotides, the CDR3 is TGCAGCGGCGGGGACGGATATGAAGCTTTCTTT.

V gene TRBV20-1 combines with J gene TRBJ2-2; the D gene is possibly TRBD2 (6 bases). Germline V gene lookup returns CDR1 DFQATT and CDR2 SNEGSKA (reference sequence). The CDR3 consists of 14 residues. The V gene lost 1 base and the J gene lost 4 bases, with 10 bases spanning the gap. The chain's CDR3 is CSARAGEGTGELFF. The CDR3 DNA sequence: TGCAGTGCTAGAGCGGGAGAGGGCACCGGGGAGCTGTTTTTT.

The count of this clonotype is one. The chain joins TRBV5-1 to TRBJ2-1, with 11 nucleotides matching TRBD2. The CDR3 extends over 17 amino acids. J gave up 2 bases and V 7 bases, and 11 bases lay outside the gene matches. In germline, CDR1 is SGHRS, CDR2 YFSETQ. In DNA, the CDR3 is TGCGCCAGCGGGACTAGCGGCCTCCTTGGCACCTACAATGAGCAGTTCTTC. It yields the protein CASGTSGLLGTYNEQFF.

This CDR3 reads CSAIGLAKNIQYF. The DNA of the CDR3 is TGCAGTGCTATTGGGTTAGCAAAAAACATTCAGTACTTC. The chain couples TRBV20-1 to TRBJ2-4; D gene unclear. CDR3 length equals 13 residues. The germline V gene has CDR1 DFQATT and CDR2 SNEGSKA (reference sequence). The V end lost 4 bases, the J end lost 4 bases, and 11 bases lay between the germline ends.

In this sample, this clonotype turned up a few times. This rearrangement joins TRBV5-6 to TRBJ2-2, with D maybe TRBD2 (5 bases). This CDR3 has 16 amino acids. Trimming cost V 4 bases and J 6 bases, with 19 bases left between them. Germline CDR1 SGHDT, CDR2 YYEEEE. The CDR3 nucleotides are TGTGCCAGCAGCCTGCTACGGTTCCAGGAGGCCGGGGAGCTGTTTTTT. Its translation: CASSLLRFQEAGELFF.

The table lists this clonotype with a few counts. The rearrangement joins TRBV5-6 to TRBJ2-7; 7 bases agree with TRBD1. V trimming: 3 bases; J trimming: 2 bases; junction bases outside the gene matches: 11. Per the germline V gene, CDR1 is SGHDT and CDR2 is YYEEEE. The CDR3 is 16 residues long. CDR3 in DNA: TGTGCCAGCAGCTCCCCGGGCGGGCAGGGGGCCTACGAGCAGTACTTC. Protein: CASSSPGGQGAYEQYF. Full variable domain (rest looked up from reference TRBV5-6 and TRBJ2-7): DAGVTQSPTHLIKTRGQQVTLRCSPKSGHDTVSWYQQALGQGPQFIFQYYEEEERQRGNFPDRFSGHQFPNYSSELNVNALLLGDSALYLCASSSPGGQGAYEQYFGPGTRLTVT.

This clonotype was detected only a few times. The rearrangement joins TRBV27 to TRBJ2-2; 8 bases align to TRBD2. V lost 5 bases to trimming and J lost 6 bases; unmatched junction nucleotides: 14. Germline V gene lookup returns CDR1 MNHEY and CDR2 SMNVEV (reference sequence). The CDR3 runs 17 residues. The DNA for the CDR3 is TGTGCCAGCAGTCCGCAGGGGCGCGGGAGGAGGGCCGGGGAGCTGTTTTTT. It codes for CASSPQGRGRRAGELFF.